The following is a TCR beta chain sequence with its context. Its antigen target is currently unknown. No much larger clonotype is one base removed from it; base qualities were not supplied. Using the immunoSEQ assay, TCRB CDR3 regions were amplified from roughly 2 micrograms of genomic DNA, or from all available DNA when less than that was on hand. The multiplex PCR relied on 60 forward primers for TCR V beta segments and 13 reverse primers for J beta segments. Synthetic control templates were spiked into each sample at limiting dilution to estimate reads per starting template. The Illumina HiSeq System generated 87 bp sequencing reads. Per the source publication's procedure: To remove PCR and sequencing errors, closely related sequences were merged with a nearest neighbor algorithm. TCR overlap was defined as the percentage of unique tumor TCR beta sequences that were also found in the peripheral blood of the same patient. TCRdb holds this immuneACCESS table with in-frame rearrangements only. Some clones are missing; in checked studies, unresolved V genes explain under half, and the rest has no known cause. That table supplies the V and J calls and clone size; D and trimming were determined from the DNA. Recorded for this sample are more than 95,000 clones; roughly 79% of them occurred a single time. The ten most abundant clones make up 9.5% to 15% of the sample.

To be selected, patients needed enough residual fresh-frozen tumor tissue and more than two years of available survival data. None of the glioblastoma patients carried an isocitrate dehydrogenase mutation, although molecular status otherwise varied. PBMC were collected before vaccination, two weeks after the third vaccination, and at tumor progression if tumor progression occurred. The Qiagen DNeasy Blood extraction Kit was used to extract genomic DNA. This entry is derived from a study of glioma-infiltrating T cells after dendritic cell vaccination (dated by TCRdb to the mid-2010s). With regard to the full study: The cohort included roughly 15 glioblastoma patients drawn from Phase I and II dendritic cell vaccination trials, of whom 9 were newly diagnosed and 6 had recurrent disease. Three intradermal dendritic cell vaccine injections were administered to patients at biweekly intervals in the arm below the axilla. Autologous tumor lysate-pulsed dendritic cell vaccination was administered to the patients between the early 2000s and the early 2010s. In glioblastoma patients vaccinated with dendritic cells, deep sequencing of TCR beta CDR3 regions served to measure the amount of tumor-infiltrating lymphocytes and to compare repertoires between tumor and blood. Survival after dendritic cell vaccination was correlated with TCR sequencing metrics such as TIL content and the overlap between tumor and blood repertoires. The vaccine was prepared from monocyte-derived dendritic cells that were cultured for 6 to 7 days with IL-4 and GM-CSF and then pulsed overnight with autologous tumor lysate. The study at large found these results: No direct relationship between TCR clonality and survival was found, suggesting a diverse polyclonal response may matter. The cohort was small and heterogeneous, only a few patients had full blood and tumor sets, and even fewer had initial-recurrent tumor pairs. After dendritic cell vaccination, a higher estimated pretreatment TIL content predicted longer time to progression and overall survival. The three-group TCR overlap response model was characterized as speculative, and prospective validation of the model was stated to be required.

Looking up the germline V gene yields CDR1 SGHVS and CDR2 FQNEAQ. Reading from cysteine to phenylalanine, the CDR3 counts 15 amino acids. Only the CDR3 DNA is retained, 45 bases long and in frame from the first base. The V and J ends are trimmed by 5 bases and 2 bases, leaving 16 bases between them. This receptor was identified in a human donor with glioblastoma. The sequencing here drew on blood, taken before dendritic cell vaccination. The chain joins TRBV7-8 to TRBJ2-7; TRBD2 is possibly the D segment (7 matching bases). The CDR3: CASSPYSGGAYEQYF. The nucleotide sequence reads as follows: TGTGCCAGCAGCCCCTACTCGGGGGGCGCCTACGAGCAGTACTTC.